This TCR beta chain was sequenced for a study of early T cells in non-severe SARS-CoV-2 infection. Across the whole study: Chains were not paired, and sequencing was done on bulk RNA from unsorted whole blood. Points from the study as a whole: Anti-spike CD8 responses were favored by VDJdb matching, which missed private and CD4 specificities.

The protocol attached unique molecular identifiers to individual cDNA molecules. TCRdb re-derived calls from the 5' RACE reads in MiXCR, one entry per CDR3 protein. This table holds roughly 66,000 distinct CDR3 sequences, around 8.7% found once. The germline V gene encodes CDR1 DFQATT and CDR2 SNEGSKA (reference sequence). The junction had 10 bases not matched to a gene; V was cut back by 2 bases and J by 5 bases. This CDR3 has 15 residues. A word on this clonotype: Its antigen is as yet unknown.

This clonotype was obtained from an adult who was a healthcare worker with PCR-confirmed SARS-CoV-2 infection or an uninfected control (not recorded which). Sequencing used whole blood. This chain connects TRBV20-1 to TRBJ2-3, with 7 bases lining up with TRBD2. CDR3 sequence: CSARLASGPVDTQYF. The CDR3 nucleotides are TGCAGTGCTAGACTCGCTAGCGGCCCTGTAGATACGCAGTATTTT.